This T cell receptor (beta chain) came from a study of blood T cell repertoires in COVID-19 (TCRdb year 2020). Regarding the study in general: Collaborator samples came from the United States, Italy and Spain and covered acute and convalescent phases of COVID-19. Subjects who had been exposed to COVID-19, were actively infected with it, or had recovered from it provided the deeply sampled blood TCRbeta repertoires that made up the dataset. Where available, HLA class I and class II types were taken from metadata supplied by the sample provider and were not determined by assay-based typing. Nearly every sample came with metadata listing a de-identified subject ID, COVID-19 status, age in years and sex. The prospective study material was composed of cDNA or gDNA derived from T cells, B-cell-depleted T cells, or PBMCs. The repertoires were released in a freely available public database intended as a resource for research on the immune response to SARS-CoV-2. The samples were drawn from two sources: the first 160 participants of the ongoing ImmuneRACE study, and approximately 1,300 subjects contributed by 6 global collaborators. Beyond this particular receptor, the publication reports: The amount of clinical and demographic metadata varied by source and participant and was provided uncurated.

The cysteine opens and the phenylalanine closes a CDR3 of 14 amino acids. Only the CDR3 DNA stays, 42 bases, in frame from base 1. The V end loses 2 bases and the J end loses 8 bases, and a stretch of 16 bases separates them. As encoded in the germline V gene, CDR1 is SGDLS while CDR2 is YYNGEE. This clone occurred many times. Its antigen is still unknown. Base-call qualities are not available, and no considerably larger clone is one nucleotide away. The collaborating institutions used their own protocols to collect whole blood in K2EDTA tubes. For TCRbeta analysis, collaborators shipped samples in one of three forms: frozen whole blood, isolated PBMCs, or DNA extracted from either of those sample types. TCRbeta CDR3 regions were amplified from genomic DNA by means of the immunoSEQ Assay, a bias-controlled multiplex PCR. Processing in the source paper ran as follows. The number of nucleated cells in each sample was estimated from the amplification of reference gene primers within the assay. To quantify the absolute abundance of each unique TCRbeta CDR3 rearrangement, sequence reads were collapsed and filtered. For each sample, productive Simpson clonality was calculated as the square root of Simpson's diversity index across productive rearrangements. TCRdb holds this immuneACCESS table with in-frame rearrangements only. Some clones are missing; in checked studies, unresolved V genes explain under half, and the rest has no known cause. D and trimming come from the DNA, and the V and J calls and clone size come from that table. The sample records nearly 200,000 clones, around 80% of which are singletons. The top ten constitute approximately 19% of the sample.

This TCR was recovered from a human donor in a cohort sampled during active COVID-19. The sample comprised peripheral blood. The chain couples TRBV9 to TRBJ1-1; the D gene cannot be named for sure. Here is the DNA: TGTGCCAGCAGCGTTAGCGGCACGAGTCGAGAAGCTTTCTTT. Its product reads: CASSVSGTSREAFF.